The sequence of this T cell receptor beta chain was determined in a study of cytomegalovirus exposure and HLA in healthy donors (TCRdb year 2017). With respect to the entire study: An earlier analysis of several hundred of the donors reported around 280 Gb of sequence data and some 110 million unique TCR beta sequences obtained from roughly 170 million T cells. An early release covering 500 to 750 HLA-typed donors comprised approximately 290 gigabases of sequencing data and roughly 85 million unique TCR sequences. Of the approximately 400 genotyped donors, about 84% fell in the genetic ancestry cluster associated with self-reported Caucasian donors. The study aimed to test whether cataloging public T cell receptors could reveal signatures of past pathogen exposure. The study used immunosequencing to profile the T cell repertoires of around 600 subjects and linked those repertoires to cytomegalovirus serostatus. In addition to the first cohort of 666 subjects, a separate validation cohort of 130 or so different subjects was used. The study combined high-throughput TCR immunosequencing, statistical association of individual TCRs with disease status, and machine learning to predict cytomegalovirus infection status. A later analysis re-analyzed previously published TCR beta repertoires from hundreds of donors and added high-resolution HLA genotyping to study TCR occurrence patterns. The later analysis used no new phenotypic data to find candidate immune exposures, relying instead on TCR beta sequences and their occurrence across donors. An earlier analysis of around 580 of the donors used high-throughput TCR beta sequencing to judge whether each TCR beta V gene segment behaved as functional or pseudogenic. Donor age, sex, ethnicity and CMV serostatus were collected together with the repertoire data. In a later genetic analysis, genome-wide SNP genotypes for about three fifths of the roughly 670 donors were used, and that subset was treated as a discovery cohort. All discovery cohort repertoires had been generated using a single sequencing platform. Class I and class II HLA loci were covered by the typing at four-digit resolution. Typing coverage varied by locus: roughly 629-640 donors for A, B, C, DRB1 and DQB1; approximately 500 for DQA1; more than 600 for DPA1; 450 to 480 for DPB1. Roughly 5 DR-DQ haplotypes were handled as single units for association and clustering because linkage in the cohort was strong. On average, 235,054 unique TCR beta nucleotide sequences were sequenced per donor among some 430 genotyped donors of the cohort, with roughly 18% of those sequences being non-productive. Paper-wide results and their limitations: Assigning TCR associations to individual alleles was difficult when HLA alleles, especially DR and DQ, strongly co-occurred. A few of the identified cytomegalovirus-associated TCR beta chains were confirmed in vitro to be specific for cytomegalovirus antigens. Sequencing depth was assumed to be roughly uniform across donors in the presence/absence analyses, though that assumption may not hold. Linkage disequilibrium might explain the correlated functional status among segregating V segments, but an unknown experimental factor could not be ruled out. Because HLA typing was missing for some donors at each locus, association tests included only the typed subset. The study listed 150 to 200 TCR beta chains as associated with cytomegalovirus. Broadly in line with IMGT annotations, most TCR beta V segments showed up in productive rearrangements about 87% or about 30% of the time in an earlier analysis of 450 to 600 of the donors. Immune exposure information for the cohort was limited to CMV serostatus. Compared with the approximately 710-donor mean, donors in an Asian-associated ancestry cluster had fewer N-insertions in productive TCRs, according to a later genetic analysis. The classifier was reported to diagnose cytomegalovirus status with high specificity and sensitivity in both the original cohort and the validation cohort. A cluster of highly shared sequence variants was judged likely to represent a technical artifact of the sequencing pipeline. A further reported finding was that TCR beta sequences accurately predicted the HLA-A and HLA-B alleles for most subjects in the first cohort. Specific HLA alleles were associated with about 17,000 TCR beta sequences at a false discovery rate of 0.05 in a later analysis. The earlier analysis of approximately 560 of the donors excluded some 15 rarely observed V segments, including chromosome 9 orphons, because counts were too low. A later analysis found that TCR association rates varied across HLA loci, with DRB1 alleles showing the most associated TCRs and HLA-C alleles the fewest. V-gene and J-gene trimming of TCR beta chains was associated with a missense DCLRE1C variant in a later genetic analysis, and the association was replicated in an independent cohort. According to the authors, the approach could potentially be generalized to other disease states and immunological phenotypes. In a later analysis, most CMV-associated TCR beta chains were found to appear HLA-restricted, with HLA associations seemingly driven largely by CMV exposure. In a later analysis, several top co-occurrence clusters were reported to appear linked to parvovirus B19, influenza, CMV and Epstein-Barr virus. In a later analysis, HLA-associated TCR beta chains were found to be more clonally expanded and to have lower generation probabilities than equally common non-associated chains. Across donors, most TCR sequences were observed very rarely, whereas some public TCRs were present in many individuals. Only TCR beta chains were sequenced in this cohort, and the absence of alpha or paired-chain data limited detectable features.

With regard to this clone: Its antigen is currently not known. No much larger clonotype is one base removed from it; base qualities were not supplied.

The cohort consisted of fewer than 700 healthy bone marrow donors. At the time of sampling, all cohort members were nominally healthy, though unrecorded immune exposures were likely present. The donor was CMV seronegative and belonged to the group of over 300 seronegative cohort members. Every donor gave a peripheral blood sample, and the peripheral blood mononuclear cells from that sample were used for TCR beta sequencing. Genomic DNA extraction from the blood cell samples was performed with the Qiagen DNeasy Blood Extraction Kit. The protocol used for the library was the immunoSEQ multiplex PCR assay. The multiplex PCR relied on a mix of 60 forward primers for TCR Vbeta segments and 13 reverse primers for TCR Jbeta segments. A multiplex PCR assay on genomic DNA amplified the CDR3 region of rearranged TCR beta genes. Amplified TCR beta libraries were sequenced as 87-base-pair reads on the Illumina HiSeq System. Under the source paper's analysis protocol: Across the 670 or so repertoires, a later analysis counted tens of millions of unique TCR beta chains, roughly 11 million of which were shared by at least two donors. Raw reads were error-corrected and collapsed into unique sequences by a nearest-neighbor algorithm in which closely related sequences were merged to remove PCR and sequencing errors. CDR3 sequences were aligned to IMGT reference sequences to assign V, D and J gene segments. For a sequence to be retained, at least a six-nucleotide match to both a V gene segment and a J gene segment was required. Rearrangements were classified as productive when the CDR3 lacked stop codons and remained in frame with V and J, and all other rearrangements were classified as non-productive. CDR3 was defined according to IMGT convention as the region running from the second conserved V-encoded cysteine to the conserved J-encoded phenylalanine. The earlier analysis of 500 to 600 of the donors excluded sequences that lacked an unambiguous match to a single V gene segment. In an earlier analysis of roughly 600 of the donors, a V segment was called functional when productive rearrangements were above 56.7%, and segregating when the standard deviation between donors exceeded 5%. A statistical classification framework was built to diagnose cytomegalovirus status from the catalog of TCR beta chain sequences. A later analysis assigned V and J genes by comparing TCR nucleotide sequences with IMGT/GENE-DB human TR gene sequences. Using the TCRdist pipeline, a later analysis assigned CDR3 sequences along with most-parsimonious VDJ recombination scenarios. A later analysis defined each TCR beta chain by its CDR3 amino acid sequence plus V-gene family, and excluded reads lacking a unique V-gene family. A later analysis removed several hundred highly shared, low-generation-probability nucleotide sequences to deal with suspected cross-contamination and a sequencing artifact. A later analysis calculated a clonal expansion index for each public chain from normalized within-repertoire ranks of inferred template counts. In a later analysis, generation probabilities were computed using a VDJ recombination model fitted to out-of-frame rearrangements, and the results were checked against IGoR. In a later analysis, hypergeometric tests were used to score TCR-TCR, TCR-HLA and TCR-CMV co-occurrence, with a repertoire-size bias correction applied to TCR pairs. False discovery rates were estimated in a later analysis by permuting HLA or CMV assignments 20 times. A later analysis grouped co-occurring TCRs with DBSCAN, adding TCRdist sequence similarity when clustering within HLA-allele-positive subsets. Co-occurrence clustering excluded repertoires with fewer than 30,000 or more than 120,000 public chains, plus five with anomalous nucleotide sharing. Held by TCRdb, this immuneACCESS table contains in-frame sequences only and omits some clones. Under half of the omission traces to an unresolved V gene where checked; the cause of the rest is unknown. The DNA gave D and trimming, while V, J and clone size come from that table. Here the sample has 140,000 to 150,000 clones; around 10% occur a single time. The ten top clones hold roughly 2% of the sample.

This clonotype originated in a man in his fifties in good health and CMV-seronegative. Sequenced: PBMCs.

The CDR3: CASSQGGAHGPEQFF. The sequenced DNA is TGCGCCAGCAGCCAAGGTGGGGCCCACGGGCCAGAGCAGTTCTTC. In this chain, TRBV4-1 is recombined with TRBJ2-1; TRBD1 might be the D gene, on 5 matching bases. Spanning cysteine to phenylalanine, the CDR3 consists of 15 amino acids. Only the CDR3 portion is preserved as DNA: 45 bases, with reading frame beginning at the first base. Sequences MGHRA (CDR1) and YSYEKL (CDR2) are obtained from the germline V gene. Trimming takes 1 base from V and 10 bases from J, and the germline ends sit 17 bases apart.